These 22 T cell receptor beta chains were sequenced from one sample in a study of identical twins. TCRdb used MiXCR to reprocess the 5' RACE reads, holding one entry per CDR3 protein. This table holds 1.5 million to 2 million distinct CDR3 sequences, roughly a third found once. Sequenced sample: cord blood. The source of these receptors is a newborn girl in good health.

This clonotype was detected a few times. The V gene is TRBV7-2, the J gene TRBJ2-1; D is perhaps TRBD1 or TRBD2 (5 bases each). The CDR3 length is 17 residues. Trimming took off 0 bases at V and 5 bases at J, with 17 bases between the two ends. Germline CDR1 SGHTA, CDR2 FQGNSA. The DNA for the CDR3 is TGTGCCAGCAGCTTAGCGGGGGTAGCTTTTTCCCACAATGAGCAGTTCTTC. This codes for CASSLAGVAFSHNEQFF.

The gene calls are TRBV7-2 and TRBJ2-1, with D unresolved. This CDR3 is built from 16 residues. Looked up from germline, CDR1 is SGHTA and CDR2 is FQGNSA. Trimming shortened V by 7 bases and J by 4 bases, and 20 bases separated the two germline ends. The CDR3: CASNKGPPIPYNEQFF. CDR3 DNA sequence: TGTGCCAGCAATAAAGGACCCCCTATACCGTACAATGAGCAGTTCTTC. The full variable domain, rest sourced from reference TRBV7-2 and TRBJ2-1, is GAGVSQSPSNKVTEKGKDVELRCDPISGHTALYWYRQSLGQGLEFLIYFQGNSAPDKSGLPSDRFSAERTGGSVSTLTIQRTQQEDSAVYLCASNKGPPIPYNEQFFGPGTRLTVL.

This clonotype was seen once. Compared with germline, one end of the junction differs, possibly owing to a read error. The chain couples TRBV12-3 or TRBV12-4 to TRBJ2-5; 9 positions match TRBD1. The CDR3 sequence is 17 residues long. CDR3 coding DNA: TGTGCCAGCAGTCCAACCACTCGGGGGACAGGGTTCTACGAGCAGCACTTC. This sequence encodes CASSPTTRGTGFYEQHF.

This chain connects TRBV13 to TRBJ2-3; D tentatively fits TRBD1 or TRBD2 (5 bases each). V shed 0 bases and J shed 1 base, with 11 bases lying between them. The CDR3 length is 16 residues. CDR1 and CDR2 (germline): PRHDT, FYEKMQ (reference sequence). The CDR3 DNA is TGTGCCAGCAGCTTAGGCCGGGGCGTTGGCACAGATACGCAGTATTTT. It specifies CASSLGRGVGTDTQYF.

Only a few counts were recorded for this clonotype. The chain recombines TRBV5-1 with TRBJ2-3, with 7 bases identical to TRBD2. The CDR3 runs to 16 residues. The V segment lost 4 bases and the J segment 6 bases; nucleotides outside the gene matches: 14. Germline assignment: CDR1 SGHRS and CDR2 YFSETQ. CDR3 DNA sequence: TGCGCCAGCAGCCCGCCCGGAAGCGGGATAGAGGATACGCAGTATTTT. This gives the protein CASSPPGSGIEDTQYF.

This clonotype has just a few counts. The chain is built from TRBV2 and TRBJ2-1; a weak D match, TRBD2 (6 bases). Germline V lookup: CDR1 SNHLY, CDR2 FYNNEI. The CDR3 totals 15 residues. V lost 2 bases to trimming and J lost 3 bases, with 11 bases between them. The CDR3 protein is CASSETGTFYNEQFF. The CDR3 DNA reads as TGTGCCAGCAGTGAAACTGGGACTTTCTACAATGAGCAGTTCTTC.

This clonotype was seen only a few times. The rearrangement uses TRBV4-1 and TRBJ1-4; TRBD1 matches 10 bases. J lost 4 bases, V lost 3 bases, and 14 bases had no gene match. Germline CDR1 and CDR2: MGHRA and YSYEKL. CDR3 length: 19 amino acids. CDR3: CASSQARDRGGRDNEKLFF. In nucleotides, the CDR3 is TGCGCCAGCAGCCAGGCACGGGACAGGGGCGGTAGGGATAATGAAAAACTGTTTTTT.

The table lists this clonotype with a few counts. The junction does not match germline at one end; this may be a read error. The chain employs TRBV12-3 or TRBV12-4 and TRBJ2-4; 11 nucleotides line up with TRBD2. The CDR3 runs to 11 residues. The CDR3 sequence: CASSSGLAGFF. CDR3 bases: TGTGCCAGCAGTTCAGGACTAGCGGGTTTCTTC.

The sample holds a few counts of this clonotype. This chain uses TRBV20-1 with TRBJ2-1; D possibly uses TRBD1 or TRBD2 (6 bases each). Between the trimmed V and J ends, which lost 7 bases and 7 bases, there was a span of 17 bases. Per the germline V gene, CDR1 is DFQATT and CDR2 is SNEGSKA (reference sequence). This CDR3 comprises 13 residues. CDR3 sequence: CSERPGAGNEQFF. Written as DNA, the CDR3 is TGCAGTGAGCGGCCGGGGGCGGGGAATGAGCAGTTCTTC.

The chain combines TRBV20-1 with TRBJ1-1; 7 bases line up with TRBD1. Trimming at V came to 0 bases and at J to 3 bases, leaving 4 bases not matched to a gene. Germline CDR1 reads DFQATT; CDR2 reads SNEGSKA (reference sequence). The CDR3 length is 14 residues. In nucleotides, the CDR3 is TGCAGTGCTAGAGACCCCAGGGGGTACACTGAAGCTTTCTTT. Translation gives CSARDPRGYTEAFF.

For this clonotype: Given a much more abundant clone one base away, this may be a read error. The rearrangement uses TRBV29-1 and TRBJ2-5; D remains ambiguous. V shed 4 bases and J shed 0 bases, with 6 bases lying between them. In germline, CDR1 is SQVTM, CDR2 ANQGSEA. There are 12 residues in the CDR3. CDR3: CSVALYQETQYF. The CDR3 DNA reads TGCAGCGTTGCACTGTACCAAGAGACCCAGTACTTC.

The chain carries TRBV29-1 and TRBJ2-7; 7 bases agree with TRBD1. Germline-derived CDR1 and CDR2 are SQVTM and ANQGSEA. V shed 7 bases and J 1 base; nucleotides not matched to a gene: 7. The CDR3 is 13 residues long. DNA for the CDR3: TGCAGCGCCCTGACAGGGCGGTCCTACGAGCAGTACTTC. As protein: CSALTGRSYEQYF.

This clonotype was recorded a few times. CDR3 loop: CASVTGPSTDTQYF. CDR3 in DNA: TGCGCCAGCGTGACAGGGCCTAGCACAGATACGCAGTATTTT. V and J are TRBV5-1 and TRBJ2-3, with 7 positions matching TRBD1. Germline-derived CDR1 and CDR2 are SGHRS and YFSETQ. With 7 bases clipped from V and 0 bases from J, the junction kept 5 bases outside the gene matches. There are 14 residues in the CDR3.

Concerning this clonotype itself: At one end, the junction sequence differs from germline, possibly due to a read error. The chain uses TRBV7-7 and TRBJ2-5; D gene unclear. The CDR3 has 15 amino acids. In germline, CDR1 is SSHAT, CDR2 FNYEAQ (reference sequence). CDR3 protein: CASSLALRRSETQYF. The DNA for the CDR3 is TGTGCTAGCAGCTTGGCCCTGAGACGTTCGGAGACCCAGTACTTC. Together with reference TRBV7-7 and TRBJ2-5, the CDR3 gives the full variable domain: GAGVSQSPRYKVTKRGQDVTLRCDPISSHATLYWYQQALGQGPEFLTYFNYEAQPDKSGLPSDRFSAERPEGSISTLTIQRTEQRDSAMYRCASSLALRRSETQYFGPGTRLLVL.

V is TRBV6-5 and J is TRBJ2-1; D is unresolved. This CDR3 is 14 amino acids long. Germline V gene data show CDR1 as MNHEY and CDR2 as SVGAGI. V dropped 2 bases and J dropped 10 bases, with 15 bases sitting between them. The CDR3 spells CASSYRNRVGEQFF. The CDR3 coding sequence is TGTGCCAGCAGTTACAGAAATCGGGTCGGGGAGCAGTTCTTC.

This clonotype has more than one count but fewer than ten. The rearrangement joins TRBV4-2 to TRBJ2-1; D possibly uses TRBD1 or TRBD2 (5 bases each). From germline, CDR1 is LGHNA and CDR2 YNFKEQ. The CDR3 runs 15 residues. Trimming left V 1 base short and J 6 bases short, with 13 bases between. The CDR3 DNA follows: TGTGCCAGCAGCCAAGTCTCCGGGGACCTCAATGAGCAGTTCTTC. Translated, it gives CASSQVSGDLNEQFF.

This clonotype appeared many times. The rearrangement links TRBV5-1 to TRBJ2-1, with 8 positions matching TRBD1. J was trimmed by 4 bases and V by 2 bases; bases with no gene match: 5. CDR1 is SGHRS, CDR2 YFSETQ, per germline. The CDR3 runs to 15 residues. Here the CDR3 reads CASSFPGGAYNEQFF. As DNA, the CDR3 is TGCGCCAGCAGCTTCCCAGGGGGCGCTTACAATGAGCAGTTCTTC. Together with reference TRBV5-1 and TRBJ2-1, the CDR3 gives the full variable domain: KAGVTQTPRYLIKTRGQQVTLSCSPISGHRSVSWYQQTPGQGLQFLFEYFSETQRNKGNFPGRFSGRQFSNSRSEMNVSTLELGDSALYLCASSFPGGAYNEQFFGPGTRLTVL.

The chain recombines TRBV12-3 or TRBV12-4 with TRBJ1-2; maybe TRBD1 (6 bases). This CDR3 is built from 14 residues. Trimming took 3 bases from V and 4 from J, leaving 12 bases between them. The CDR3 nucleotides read TGTGCCAGCAGTTTGGCCACAGGGTTCTATGGCTACACCTTC. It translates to CASSLATGFYGYTF.

The CDR3 protein is CASRSLAGASYNEQFF. The CDR3 DNA reads as TGTGCCAGCAGATCTCTAGCGGGGGCCTCCTACAATGAGCAGTTCTTC. This chain joins TRBV7-9 and TRBJ2-1; 10 bases agree with TRBD2. The V and J ends lost 6 bases and 0 bases, in that order; junction bases with no gene match: 5. This CDR3 comprises 16 residues. Germline-derived CDR1 and CDR2 are SEHNR and FQNEAQ (reference sequence). Using reference TRBV7-9 and TRBJ2-1 for the parts outside the CDR3, the full variable domain is DTGVSQNPRHKITKRGQNVTFRCDPISEHNRLYWYRQTLGQGPEFLTYFQNEAQLEKSRLLSDRFSAERPKGSFSTLEIQRTEQGDSAMYLCASRSLAGASYNEQFFGPGTRLTVL.

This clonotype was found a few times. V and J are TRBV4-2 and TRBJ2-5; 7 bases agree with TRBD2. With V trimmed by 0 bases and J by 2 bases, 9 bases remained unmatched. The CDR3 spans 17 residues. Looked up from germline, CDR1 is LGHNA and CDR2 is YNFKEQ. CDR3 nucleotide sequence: TGTGCCAGCAGCCAAGATCCCGGGGGGAGCTTTCAAGAGACCCAGTACTTC. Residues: CASSQDPGGSFQETQYF.

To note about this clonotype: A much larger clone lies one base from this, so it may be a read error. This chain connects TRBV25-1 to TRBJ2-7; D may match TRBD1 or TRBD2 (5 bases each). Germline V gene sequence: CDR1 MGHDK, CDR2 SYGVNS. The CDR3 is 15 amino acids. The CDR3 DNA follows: TGTGCCAGCAGTGAAACGGGGACCAGCTCCTGCGAGCAGTACTTC. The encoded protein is CASSETGTSSCEQYF.

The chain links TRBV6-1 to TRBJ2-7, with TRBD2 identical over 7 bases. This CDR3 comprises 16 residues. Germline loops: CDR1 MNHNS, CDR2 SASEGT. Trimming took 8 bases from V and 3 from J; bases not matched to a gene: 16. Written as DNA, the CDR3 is TGTGCCAGCCATCCGTCGGTTCTAGCGGATTACTACGAGCAGTACTTC. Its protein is CASHPSVLADYYEQYF.